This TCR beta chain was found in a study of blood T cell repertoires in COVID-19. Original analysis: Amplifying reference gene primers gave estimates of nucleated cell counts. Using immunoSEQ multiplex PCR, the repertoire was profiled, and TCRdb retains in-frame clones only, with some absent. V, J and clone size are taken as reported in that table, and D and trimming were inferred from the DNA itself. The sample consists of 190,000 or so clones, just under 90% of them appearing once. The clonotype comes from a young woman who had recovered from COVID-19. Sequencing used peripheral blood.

CDR3: CASSYSPGGFNEQFF. The CDR3 nucleotides read TGTGCCAGCAGTTACTCCCCCGGGGGGTTTAATGAGCAGTTCTTC. The chain links TRBV6-2 or TRBV6-3 to TRBJ2-1; 7 positions agree with TRBD2. CDR1 and CDR2 from the germline V gene are MNHEY and SVGEGT. The CDR3 runs to 15 residues. The V gene end was trimmed by 0 bases and the J gene end by 7 bases; junction bases not matched to a gene: 6.